These 14 T cell receptor beta chains share one sample of origin, sequenced in a study of T cells in Graves' hyperthyroidism and ophthalmopathy. Amplification of TCR beta CDR3 regions was performed using RNA transcripts as template. The TCR CDR3 was amplified in a first-round RT-PCR using the HTBI primer set. TCRdb reprocessed the multiplex PCR reads with MiXCR, giving one entry per CDR3 protein. The sample carries 450,000 to 600,000 distinct CDR3 sequences, around 15% recorded once. The sample comprised blood. The receptors shown here come from a woman aged 40 to 49 with Graves' hyperthyroidism.

The DNA for the CDR3 is TGTGCCAGCAGCCGACTGGGGGGGCCATCTGGCTACACCTTC. Protein product: CASSRLGGPSGYTF. The genes are TRBV7-9 and TRBJ1-2; D might be TRBD1 (6 bases). Trimming shortened V by 5 bases and J by 7 bases, and 17 bases separated the two germline ends. The CDR3 contains 14 residues. CDR1 and CDR2 from the germline V gene are SEHNR and FQNEAQ (reference sequence).

At least ten counts were recorded for this clonotype. CDR3 nucleotide sequence: TGTGCCAGCAGTGAAGACAGGAGGGCCTACAATGAGCAGTTCTTC. Protein sequence: CASSEDRRAYNEQFF. V is TRBV6-1 and J is TRBJ2-1; D might be TRBD2 (6 bases). The ends were cut back, 1 base at V and 2 bases at J, with 9 bases in the middle. The germline CDR1 and CDR2 sequences are MNHNS and SASEGT. The CDR3 loop spans 15 amino acids.

Ten or more counts support this clonotype. The chain uses TRBV7-2 and TRBJ1-1; D call uncertain. Trimming stripped 2 bases from V and 5 bases from J, with 18 bases between. This CDR3 contains 16 residues. CDR1 and CDR2 from the germline V gene are SGHTA and FQGNSA. The chain's CDR3 is CASSLWLPDIRTEAFF. CDR3 nucleotides: TGTGCCAGCAGCTTATGGTTACCTGATATTCGGACTGAAGCTTTCTTT.

The table lists this clonotype with many counts. The chain carries TRBV27 and TRBJ2-5; 7 bases fit TRBD1. The CDR3 is 15 amino acids. Germline values: CDR1 MNHEY, CDR2 SMNVEV (reference sequence). J was trimmed by 0 bases and V by 5 bases; bases with no gene match: 6. The CDR3 DNA is TGTGCCAGCAGTCCTGGGACAGTTTACCAAGAGACCCAGTACTTC. Translated: CASSPGTVYQETQYF.

The chain has TRBV5-1 and TRBJ2-1; D might be TRBD1 (6 bases). This CDR3 contains 14 residues. Trimming left V 4 bases short and J 3 bases short, with 11 bases between. Germline V gene data show CDR1 as SGHRS and CDR2 as YFSETQ. Here the CDR3 DNA reads TGCGCCAGCAGCCCCACAGGGAACTACAATGAGCAGTTCTTC. This codes for CASSPTGNYNEQFF. Variable domain in full (rest from reference TRBV5-1 and TRBJ2-1): KAGVTQTPRYLIKTRGQQVTLSCSPISGHRSVSWYQQTPGQGLQFLFEYFSETQRNKGNFPGRFSGRQFSNSRSEMNVSTLELGDSALYLCASSPTGNYNEQFFGPGTRLTVL.

The chain joins TRBV19 to TRBJ2-2; a weak D match, TRBD1 (7 bases). V was pared by 3 bases and J by 6 bases, with 14 bases between. The CDR3 loop spans 15 amino acids. Germline V gives CDR1 LNHDA, CDR2 SQIVND (reference sequence). The chain's CDR3 is CASSIGDREAGELFF. DNA for the CDR3: TGTGCCAGTAGTATCGGCGACAGGGAGGCCGGGGAGCTGTTTTTT. The whole variable domain, remainder taken from reference TRBV19 and TRBJ2-2, is DGGITQSPKYLFRKEGQNVTLSCEQNLNHDAMYWYRQDPGQGLRLIYYSQIVNDFQKGDIAEGYSVSREKKESFPLTVTSAQKNPTAFYLCASSIGDREAGELFFGEGSRLTVL.

This clonotype was seen repeatedly, ten times or more. V usage is TRBV28 and J usage is TRBJ2-7, with D unresolved. This CDR3 spans 12 amino acids. CDR1 and CDR2 (germline): MDHEN, SYDVKM. Trimming stripped 5 bases from V and 2 bases from J, with 7 bases between. The CDR3 protein is CASSGTTYEQYF. In DNA form, the CDR3 reads TGTGCCAGCAGTGGTACCACCTACGAGCAGTACTTC.

CDR3 amino acids: CSANIAGDRETQYF. The CDR3 nucleotides read TGCAGTGCAAATATAGCGGGAGACCGAGAGACCCAGTACTTC. The chain joins TRBV20-1 to TRBJ2-5; 9 bases align to TRBD2. Germline V gene data show CDR1 as DFQATT and CDR2 as SNEGSKA (reference sequence). Losses at the gene ends were 6 bases for V and 4 bases for J; bases not matched to a gene: 9. This CDR3 comprises 14 residues.

There are many counts of this clonotype. The genes are TRBV2 and TRBJ2-1, with 7 nucleotides matching TRBD1. The J segment lost 10 bases and the V segment lost 7 bases, leaving 16 bases of the junction unmatched. The CDR3 length is 15 residues. Germline CDR1 is SNHLY and CDR2 is FYNNEI. CDR3 coding DNA: TGTGCCAGCACCGAGGGGGCAGTTAAAGTAGAAGAGCAGTTCTTC. This sequence encodes CASTEGAVKVEEQFF.

This clonotype was found once. The chain combines TRBV7-2 with TRBJ1-1; TRBD1 is a possible D gene (5 bases). The germline V and J ends were trimmed by 10 bases and 5 bases, with 14 bases remaining between them. The CDR3 totals 12 residues. Germline lookup yields CDR1 SGHTA and CDR2 FQGNSA. Here the CDR3 reads CATRSGGTEAFF. As DNA, the CDR3 is TGTGCCACTCGGTCGGGGGGGACTGAAGCTTTCTTT.

This chain joins TRBV6-2 or TRBV6-3 and TRBJ2-5, with TRBD2 identical over 8 bases. The J segment lost 7 bases and the V segment lost 11 bases, leaving 18 bases of the junction unmatched. CDR1 MNHEY and CDR2 SVGEGT come from the germline V gene. This CDR3 has 15 residues. The chain's CDR3 is CAGTLAPGLGVTQYF. CDR3 bases: TGTGCCGGCACCCTTGCCCCGGGACTAGGCGTGACCCAGTACTTC.

This clonotype was seen repeatedly, ten times or more. This rearrangement joins TRBV28 to TRBJ2-1, with 9 bases identical to TRBD1. The CDR3 contains 16 residues. The V gene's germline CDR1 is MDHEN and CDR2 SYDVKM. V was pared by 6 bases and J by 5 bases, with 11 bases of the junction left unmatched. This CDR3 reads CASRYSPGQGNNEQFF. Written as DNA, the CDR3 is TGTGCCAGCAGATACTCCCCGGGACAGGGTAACAATGAGCAGTTCTTC.

This clonotype showed up just a few times. V gene TRBV28 combines with J gene TRBJ1-5, with TRBD1 as a possible D gene (5 bases). V was cut by 3 bases and J by 3 bases, with 12 bases left in between. This CDR3 has 15 amino acids. Germline CDR1 and CDR2: MDHEN and SYDVKM. Here the CDR3 reads CASSLGGSNNQPQHF. The CDR3 region has the DNA TGTGCCAGCAGTTTGGGGGGGAGTAACAATCAGCCCCAGCATTTT.

This clonotype was detected ten times or more. The genes are TRBV20-1 and TRBJ2-3; TRBD1 agrees at 7 bases. This CDR3 is built from 15 residues. CDR1 and CDR2 from the germline V gene are DFQATT and SNEGSKA (reference sequence). Trimming took 5 bases from V and 3 from J; bases not matched to a gene: 11. For the CDR3, the DNA is TGCAGTGCTGCCCGAGTGACAGGGCGGACAGATACGCAGTATTTT. Translation gives CSAARVTGRTDTQYF.